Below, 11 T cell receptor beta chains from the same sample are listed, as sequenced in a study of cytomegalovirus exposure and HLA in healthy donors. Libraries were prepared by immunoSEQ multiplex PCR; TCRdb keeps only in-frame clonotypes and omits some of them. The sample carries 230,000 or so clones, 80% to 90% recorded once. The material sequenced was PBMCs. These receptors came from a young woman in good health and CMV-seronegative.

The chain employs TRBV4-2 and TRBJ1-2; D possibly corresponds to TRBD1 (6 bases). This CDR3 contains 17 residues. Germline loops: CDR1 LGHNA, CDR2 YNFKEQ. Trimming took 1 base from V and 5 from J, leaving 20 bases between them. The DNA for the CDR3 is TGTGCCAGCAGCCAAGTGAGGGACACTCCAGTTCTTTATGGCTACACCTTC. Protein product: CASSQVRDTPVLYGYTF.

The CDR3 DNA reads TGTGCCAGCAGCTTAGATCGGACTAACACAGATACGCAGTATTTT. It codes for CASSLDRTNTDTQYF. The J gene is TRBJ2-3, the V gene TRBV11-2, with TRBD2 as a possible D gene (6 bases). This CDR3 is 15 amino acids long. Trimming removed 0 bases from V and 2 bases from J, with 9 bases in between. CDR1 and CDR2 from the germline V gene are SGHAT and FQNNGV.

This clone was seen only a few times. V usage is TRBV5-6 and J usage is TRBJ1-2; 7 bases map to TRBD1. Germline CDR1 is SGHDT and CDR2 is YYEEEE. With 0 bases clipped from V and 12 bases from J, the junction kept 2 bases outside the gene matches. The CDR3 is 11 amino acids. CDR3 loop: CASSLGGTDTF. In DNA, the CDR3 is TGTGCCAGCAGCTTGGGGGGGACAGACACCTTC.

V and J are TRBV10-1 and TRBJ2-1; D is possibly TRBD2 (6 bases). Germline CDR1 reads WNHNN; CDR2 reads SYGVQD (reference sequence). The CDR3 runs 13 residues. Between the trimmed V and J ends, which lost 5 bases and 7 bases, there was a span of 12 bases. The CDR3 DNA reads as TGCGCCAGCAGTACTTTGGGGGGTAATGAGCAGTTCTTC. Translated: CASSTLGGNEQFF.

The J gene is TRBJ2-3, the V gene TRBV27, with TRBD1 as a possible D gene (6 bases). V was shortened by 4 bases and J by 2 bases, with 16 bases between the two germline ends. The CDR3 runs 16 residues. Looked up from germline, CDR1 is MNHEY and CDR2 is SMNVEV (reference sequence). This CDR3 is CASSSIRGPHTDTQYF. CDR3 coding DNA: TGTGCCAGCAGTTCAATCAGGGGCCCCCACACAGATACGCAGTATTTT.

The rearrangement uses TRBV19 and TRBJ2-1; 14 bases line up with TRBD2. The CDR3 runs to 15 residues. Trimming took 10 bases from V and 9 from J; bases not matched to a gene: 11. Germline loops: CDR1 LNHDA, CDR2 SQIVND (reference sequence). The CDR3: CATKAGLAGVVEQFF. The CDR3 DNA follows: TGTGCCACCAAAGCGGGACTAGCGGGAGTGGTTGAGCAGTTCTTC.

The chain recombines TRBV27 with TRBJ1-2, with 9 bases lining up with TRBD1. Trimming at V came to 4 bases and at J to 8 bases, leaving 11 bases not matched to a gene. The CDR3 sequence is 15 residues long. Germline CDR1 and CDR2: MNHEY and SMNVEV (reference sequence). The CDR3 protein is CASSSFRDRVRGYTF. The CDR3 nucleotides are TGTGCCAGCAGTTCCTTCCGGGACAGGGTAAGGGGCTACACCTTC.

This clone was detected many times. The CDR3 nucleotides are TGTGCCAGCAGTGGGACTAGCGGGAGTACCGGGGAGCTGTTTTTT. Translation: CASSGTSGSTGELFF. The V and J genes are TRBV2 and TRBJ2-2; TRBD2 matches 13 bases. The J segment lost 5 bases and the V segment lost 4 bases, leaving 1 base of the junction unmatched. The germline gives CDR1 SNHLY, CDR2 FYNNEI. The CDR3 runs 15 residues.

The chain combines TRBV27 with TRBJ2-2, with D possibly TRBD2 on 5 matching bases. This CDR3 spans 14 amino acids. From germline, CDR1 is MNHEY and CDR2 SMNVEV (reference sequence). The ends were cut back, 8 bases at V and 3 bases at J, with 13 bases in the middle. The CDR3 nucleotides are TGTGCCAGCCGAATGATAGCGTACACCGGGGAGCTGTTTTTT. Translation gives CASRMIAYTGELFF.

The CDR3 spells CATSTGASNQPQHF. Here the CDR3 DNA reads TGTGCCACCTCGACAGGGGCGAGCAATCAGCCCCAGCATTTT. This chain links TRBV10-3 with TRBJ1-5, with 8 bases identical to TRBD1. V lost 10 bases and J lost 1; bases outside the gene matches: 6. The germline V gene has CDR1 ENHRY and CDR2 SYGVKD. The CDR3 totals 14 residues.

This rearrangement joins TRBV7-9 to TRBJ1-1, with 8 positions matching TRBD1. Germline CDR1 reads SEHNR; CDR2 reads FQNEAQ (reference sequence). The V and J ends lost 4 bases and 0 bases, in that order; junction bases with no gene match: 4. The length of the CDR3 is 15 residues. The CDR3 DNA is TGTGCCAGCAGCTCTTTGACAGGGGTGAACACTGAAGCTTTCTTT. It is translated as CASSSLTGVNTEAFF.